Following are 10 T cell receptor beta chains from one sample sequenced in a study of blood T cell repertoires in COVID-19 (dated by TCRdb to 2020 to 2022). The library was produced with the immunoSEQ multiplex PCR assay. TCRdb took over this immuneACCESS table, retaining in-frame rearrangements with V and J assigned. Such tables are incomplete; in checked studies, under half of the missing clones stem from an unresolved V gene, and the remainder is unexplained. The sample has over 120,000 clones on record, about 80% of them singletons. The ten largest clones take up just over 9% of the sample. The sample was PBMCs or T cells enriched from blood (not recorded which). Receptor source: a man aged 45-65 years who had recovered from COVID-19.

This sequence joins TRBV14 and TRBJ1-6; the D is unclear. Trimming shortened V by 1 base and J by 0 bases, and 10 bases separated the two germline ends. The CDR3 length is 17 residues. CDR1 and CDR2 from the germline V gene are SGHDN and FVKESK. The CDR3 loop reads CASSQARASSYNSPLHF. The DNA for the CDR3 is TGTGCCAGCAGCCAAGCGCGGGCAAGCTCCTATAATTCACCCCTCCACTTT.

The J gene is TRBJ2-1, the V gene TRBV9; 8 bases line up with TRBD1. From germline, CDR1 is SGDLS and CDR2 YYNGEE. The CDR3 extends over 13 amino acids. The J segment lost 6 bases and the V segment lost 6 bases, leaving 5 bases of the junction unmatched. Here the CDR3 reads CASNQDRGNEQFF. The CDR3 DNA reads TGTGCCAGCAACCAAGACAGGGGCAATGAGCAGTTCTTC.

A single count supports this clone. The rearrangement uses TRBV29-1 and TRBJ2-5; a weak D match, TRBD1 (5 bases). V gave up 6 bases and J gave up 7 bases, with 21 bases separating them. The germline V gene encodes CDR1 SQVTM and CDR2 ANQGSEA. This CDR3 is built from 14 residues. The CDR3 sequence: CSVRDGAHQGTQYF. Written as DNA, the CDR3 is TGCAGCGTCCGAGATGGGGCTCACCAGGGGACCCAGTACTTC.

V and J are TRBV3-1 (or the pseudogene TRBV3-2) and TRBJ1-6, with D perhaps TRBD1 (6 bases). Germline V gene sequence: CDR1 LGHDT, CDR2 YNNKEL (reference sequence). The CDR3 has 17 amino acids. Trimming removed 4 bases from V and 7 bases from J, with 20 bases in between. This CDR3 is CASSLQGILDENSPLHF. DNA of the CDR3: TGTGCCAGCAGCCTCCAGGGGATTCTCGACGAAAATTCACCCCTCCACTTT.

V gene TRBV15 combines with J gene TRBJ2-5, with 12 bases that match TRBD1. There are 17 residues in the CDR3. Germline-derived CDR1 and CDR2 are LNHNV and YYDKDF (reference sequence). V lost 0 bases to trimming and J lost 6 bases; unmatched junction nucleotides: 8. CDR3 bases: TGTGCCACCAGCAGAGATCGCGGGACAGGGGGCGCAAAGACCCAGTACTTC. It yields the protein CATSRDRGTGGAKTQYF.

The J gene is TRBJ2-5, the V gene TRBV7-2; 8 bases agree with TRBD1. The CDR3 sequence is 14 residues long. Losses at the gene ends were 3 bases for V and 2 bases for J; bases not matched to a gene: 2. Per the germline V gene, CDR1 is SGHTA and CDR2 is FQGNSA. For the CDR3, the DNA is TGTGCCAGCAGCTTTTGGACAGGGCAAGAGACCCAGTACTTC. The encoded protein is CASSFWTGQETQYF.

In its sample, this clone was seen once. This sequence joins TRBV7-9 and TRBJ2-3, with 8 nucleotides matching TRBD2. Germline CDR1 SEHNR, CDR2 FQNEAQ (reference sequence). V lost 0 bases and J lost 11; bases outside the gene matches: 13. This CDR3 region has 16 residues. CDR3 sequence: CASSLAGDSGAGQQYF. The CDR3 region has the DNA TGTGCCAGCAGCTTAGCGGGGGATAGCGGGGCGGGTCAGCAGTATTTT.

The J gene is TRBJ1-6, the V gene TRBV5-6; D might be TRBD1 (5 bases). CDR3 length equals 15 residues. Germline loops: CDR1 SGHDT, CDR2 YYEEEE. Trimming left V 1 base short and J 4 bases short, with 9 bases between. The CDR3 coding sequence is TGTGCCAGCAGCTTGAGGGGTGGATATAATTCACCCCTCCACTTT. Protein: CASSLRGGYNSPLHF.

V gene TRBV18 combines with J gene TRBJ1-1, with TRBD1 as a possible D gene (5 bases). Trimming pared 5 bases from V and 5 bases from J, leaving 15 bases between. The CDR3 has 14 residues. Germline V CDR1 and CDR2: KGHSH, LQKENI. The CDR3 nucleotides read TGTGCCAGCTCATACGACGGGGGGGGAACTGAAGCTTTCTTT. It codes for CASSYDGGGTEAFF.

The chain employs TRBV7-9 and TRBJ1-2; D is unresolved. The germline V gene has CDR1 SEHNR and CDR2 FQNEAQ (reference sequence). Trimming removed 5 bases from V and 3 bases from J, with 13 bases in between. This CDR3 has 14 residues. CDR3 DNA sequence: TGTGCCAGCAGCCAACCCCCGGGTGACTATGGCTACACCTTC. Translating it yields CASSQPPGDYGYTF.